Below, 19 T cell receptor beta chains from the same sample are listed, as sequenced in a study of response to subunit inactivated influenza vaccine. TCRdb reprocessed the RT-PCR reads with MiXCR, giving one entry per CDR3 protein. Of around 790,000 distinct CDR3 sequences listed, approximately 22% are singletons. This specimen was PBMCs from blood, taken approximately 5 days after vaccination. These receptors came from a man aged 45-65 years who received an inactivated influenza vaccine.

The chain combines TRBV5-1 with TRBJ2-1, with 7 bases lining up with TRBD2. Trimming removed 2 bases from V and 2 bases from J; junction bases left unmatched: 7. CDR3 size: 16 residues. Germline assignment: CDR1 SGHRS and CDR2 YFSETQ. The CDR3 DNA follows: TGCGCCAGCAGCTTTTCTGCGGGAGCCCCCTACAATGAGCAGTTCTTC. It translates to CASSFSAGAPYNEQFF.

The genes are TRBV4-1 and TRBJ2-2; TRBD1 aligns across 7 bases. CDR1 and CDR2 from the germline V gene are MGHRA and YSYEKL. Trimming removed 2 bases from V and 6 bases from J; junction bases left unmatched: 3. The CDR3 contains 14 residues. CDR3 sequence: CASSQLDRAGELFF. CDR3 DNA: TGCGCCAGCAGCCAATTAGACAGGGCCGGGGAGCTGTTTTTT.

J is TRBJ2-5 and V is TRBV7-9; possibly TRBD1 for D (6 bases). Germline V gene lookup returns CDR1 SEHNR and CDR2 FQNEAQ (reference sequence). Trimming left V 1 base short and J 2 bases short, with 11 bases between. The CDR3 totals 15 residues. The DNA of the CDR3 is TGTGCCAGCAGCTTAGTCCCGGGACATCAAGAGACCCAGTACTTC. Its translation is CASSLVPGHQETQYF.

The chain employs TRBV29-1 and TRBJ1-2, with 12 bases aligning to TRBD1. Trimming at V came to 7 bases and at J to 3 bases, leaving 12 bases not matched to a gene. Germline CDR1 reads SQVTM; CDR2 reads ANQGSEA. The length of the CDR3 is 16 residues. The CDR3 here is CSGVTGTGGIDYGYTF. Written as DNA, the CDR3 is TGCAGCGGCGTTACCGGGACAGGGGGCATCGACTATGGCTACACCTTC.

V gene TRBV11-2 combines with J gene TRBJ2-5; 8 nucleotides match TRBD1. The ends lost 1 base at V and 2 bases at J; junction bases unmatched: 6. CDR1 and CDR2 from the germline V gene are SGHAT and FQNNGV. This CDR3 has 16 residues. CDR3 amino acids: CASSLVGNRGQETQYF. CDR3 in DNA: TGTGCCAGCAGCTTAGTAGGAAACAGGGGGCAAGAGACCCAGTACTTC.

This clonotype was observed at least ten times. V and J are TRBV4-3 and TRBJ2-7; D remains unclear. CDR3 length: 14 residues. CDR1 and CDR2 from the germline V gene are LGHNA and YSLEER. Trimming left V 0 bases short and J 3 bases short, with 9 bases between. CDR3 residues: CASSQDDQSYEQYF. Here the CDR3 DNA reads TGCGCCAGCAGCCAAGACGACCAGAGCTACGAGCAGTACTTC.

This clonotype has more than one count but fewer than ten. This chain joins TRBV20-1 and TRBJ2-7; D is undetermined. Trimming pared 8 bases from V and 0 bases from J, leaving 14 bases between. CDR1 DFQATT and CDR2 SNEGSKA come from the germline V gene (reference sequence). The CDR3 totals 13 residues. The chain's CDR3 is CSYGPSLSYEQYF. The CDR3 DNA follows: TGCAGTTACGGCCCATCACTCTCCTACGAGCAGTACTTC.

The rearrangement joins TRBV2 to TRBJ2-2; tentatively, D is TRBD1 (6 bases). The CDR3 runs 16 residues. Per germline, CDR1 SNHLY and CDR2 FYNNEI. V was clipped by 4 bases and J by 7 bases, with 19 bases between them. CDR3 amino acids: CASSGPRGPQGGELFF. CDR3 coding DNA: TGTGCCAGCAGTGGGCCCAGGGGACCCCAGGGCGGGGAGCTGTTTTTT.

V usage is TRBV9 and J usage is TRBJ2-5; TRBD2 agrees at 9 bases. Trimming cost V 2 bases and J 5 bases; bases outside gene matches: 4. CDR1 is SGDLS, CDR2 YYNGEE, per germline. The CDR3 spans 14 residues. CDR3 in amino acids: CASSVLAGFETQYF. The CDR3 nucleotides are TGTGCCAGCAGCGTCCTAGCGGGGTTTGAGACCCAGTACTTC.

This clonotype has only a few counts. V and J are TRBV20-1 and TRBJ2-7; D possibly corresponds to TRBD2 (6 bases). Germline CDR1 DFQATT, CDR2 SNEGSKA (reference sequence). The CDR3 covers 12 residues. This chain's CDR3 is CSPRGGRNEQYF. CDR3 coding DNA: TGCAGCCCTCGTGGGGGGAGGAACGAGCAGTACTTC.

This clonotype was counted a few times. The rearrangement uses TRBV5-1 and TRBJ2-1; weak D call: TRBD2 (5 bases). CDR3 length: 16 residues. The V and J ends lost 0 bases and 9 bases respectively, with 19 bases between them. Germline CDR1 is SGHRS and CDR2 is YFSETQ. CDR3 sequence reads: CASSLAPTGAGGEQFF. The CDR3 DNA reads TGCGCCAGCAGCTTGGCCCCCACGGGCGCGGGTGGTGAGCAGTTCTTC.

The chain joins TRBV10-3 to TRBJ2-7; 7 positions match TRBD1. The V gene end was trimmed by 8 bases and the J gene end by 3 bases; junction bases not matched to a gene: 7. Germline CDR1 ENHRY, CDR2 SYGVKD. CDR3 length: 13 residues. The CDR3 region is CAIQGQENYEQYF. The CDR3 bases are TGTGCCATCCAAGGACAGGAAAACTACGAGCAGTACTTC.

A few counts support this clonotype. The CDR3 DNA sequence: TGTGCCAGCAGCTTATACGCGGGGGGCACAGATACGCAGTATTTT. It yields the protein CASSLYAGGTDTQYF. The gene calls are TRBV7-6 and TRBJ2-3, with 7 bases that match TRBD2. Unmatched junction bases numbered 3, after V lost 2 bases and J lost 1 base. Germline CDR1 is SGHVS and CDR2 is FNYEAQ. This CDR3 region has 15 residues.

The chain combines TRBV12-3 or TRBV12-4 with TRBJ2-3; D not certain. The V end lost 5 bases, the J end lost 7 bases, and 22 bases lay between the germline ends. This CDR3 comprises 16 residues. The CDR3 sequence: CASSPRTTNKQHTQYF. The CDR3, as DNA: TGTGCCAGCAGTCCCCGGACCACGAACAAACAGCATACGCAGTATTTT.

The V call is TRBV7-2, the J call TRBJ2-1, with 7 nucleotides matching TRBD1. After removal of 1 base from V and 6 bases from J, the junction contained 6 bases not matched to a gene. CDR3 length: 15 residues. Per the germline V gene, CDR1 is SGHTA and CDR2 is FQGNSA. CDR3 coding DNA: TGTGCCAGCAGCTTAGGGAGACAGGGTACCAATGAGCAGTTCTTC. Translated: CASSLGRQGTNEQFF.

The genes are TRBV20-1 and TRBJ2-1; D gene unclear. The CDR3 consists of 12 residues. Germline lookup yields CDR1 DFQATT and CDR2 SNEGSKA (reference sequence). V lost 3 bases and J lost 5, with 8 bases in between. The CDR3 spells CSAREWDNEQFF. The CDR3 DNA sequence: TGCAGTGCTAGGGAGTGGGACAATGAGCAGTTCTTC.

This chain uses TRBV19 with TRBJ1-5, with 11 nucleotides matching TRBD1. V shed 5 bases, J shed 4 bases, and the junction held 10 bases outside the gene matches. In germline, CDR1 is LNHDA, CDR2 SQIVND (reference sequence). The CDR3 extends over 17 amino acids. The CDR3: CASSPRTGGVDNQPQHF. The CDR3 DNA is TGTGCCAGTAGTCCGAGGACAGGGGGCGTCGATAATCAGCCCCAGCATTTT.

The rearrangement uses TRBV10-3 and TRBJ2-1, with 8 bases matching TRBD2. The CDR3 length is 15 residues. Germline trimming cut 4 bases from V and 5 bases from J; bases unmatched to any gene: 7. Per germline, CDR1 ENHRY and CDR2 SYGVKD. The CDR3 region is CAISARGGPDNEQFF. CDR3 nucleotides: TGTGCCATCAGTGCTCGGGGGGGCCCCGACAATGAGCAGTTCTTC.

The sample holds many counts of this clonotype. The V and J genes are TRBV12-3 or TRBV12-4 and TRBJ2-3; the D is unclear. The CDR3 is 12 amino acids. V was cut by 6 bases and J by 3 bases, with 7 bases left in between. CDR3 loop: CASRIGTDTQYF. The CDR3 DNA is TGTGCCAGCAGGATTGGTACAGATACGCAGTATTTT.